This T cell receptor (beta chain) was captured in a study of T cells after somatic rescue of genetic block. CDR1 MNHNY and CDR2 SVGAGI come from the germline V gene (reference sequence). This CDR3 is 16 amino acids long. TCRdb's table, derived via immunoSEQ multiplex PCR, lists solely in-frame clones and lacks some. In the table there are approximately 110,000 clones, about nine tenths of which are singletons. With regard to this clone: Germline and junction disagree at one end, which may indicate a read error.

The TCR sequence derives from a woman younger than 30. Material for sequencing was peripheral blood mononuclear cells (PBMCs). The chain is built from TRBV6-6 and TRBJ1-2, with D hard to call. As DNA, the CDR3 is TGTGCCAGCAGTAACTCTTCCCCTCAGTACGGCTATGGCTACACCTTC. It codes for CASSNSSPQYGYGYTF.